This T cell receptor (beta chain) came from a study of chemoradiotherapy in HPV16-positive cancers. In the study overall: Candidate HPV-specific clones and shared TCR motifs came from a couple of HPV16-positive patients.

The V end was cut by 3 bases, the J end by 0 bases, with 12 bases between. Germline CDR1 and CDR2: PRHDT and FYEKMQ (reference sequence). This CDR3 has 15 residues. Assay used: immunoSEQ multiplex PCR; TCRdb lists only in-frame clones, some missing. The repertoire consists of 9,000 to 15,000 clones, with approximately 78% occurring once and the leading ten covering over 2%. About this clone: The target antigen is unknown.

Points from the study as a whole: During treatment, candidate HPV-specific clones and E7-related motifs expanded in tumor.

The sample here was taken from a patient who underwent chemoradiotherapy. The clonotype originates from a human donor with HPV-associated anogenital cancer. V is TRBV13 and J is TRBJ2-7; D is unclear. CDR3: CASSFFATSSYEQYF. In nucleotides, the CDR3 is TGTGCCAGCAGCTTCTTCGCGACGAGCTCCTACGAGCAGTACTTC. The entire variable domain, with the rest obtained from reference TRBV13 and TRBJ2-7, is as follows: AAGVIQSPRHLIKEKRETATLKCYPIPRHDTVYWYQQGPGQDPQFLISFYEKMQSDKGSIPDRFSAQQFSDYHSELNMSSLELGDSALYFCASSFFATSSYEQYFGPGTRLTVT.